One and the same sample provided the 31 T cell receptor beta chains below, sequenced in a study of blood T cells in healthy people across ages. Next came a second PCR, run for 7 to 11 cycles, which used a sample-barcoded 5' primer along with a J-beta primer mix. TCRdb fed the 5' RACE reads into MiXCR, producing one record per CDR3 protein. In the table there are around 870,000 distinct CDR3 sequences, 29% of which are singletons. The material sequenced was blood. Receptors were obtained from a woman of 80 years or more in good health.

The sample holds many counts of this clonotype. The chain is built from TRBV4-1 and TRBJ2-7; 11 bases align to TRBD2. CDR1 and CDR2 (germline): MGHRA, YSYEKL. Trimming cost V 0 bases and J 2 bases; bases outside gene matches: 6. The CDR3 spans 17 residues. The chain's CDR3 is CASSQESGTSGTYEQYF. In DNA, the CDR3 is TGCGCCAGCAGCCAAGAATCCGGGACTAGCGGAACCTACGAGCAGTACTTC.

In regard to this clonotype: A much bigger clone sits one base away, suggesting this may be a read error. The V and J genes are TRBV5-1 and TRBJ2-1; the match to TRBD1 covers 11 bases. V trimming: 4 bases; J trimming: 6 bases; junction bases outside the gene matches: 3. The CDR3 covers 14 residues. Germline CDR1 and CDR2: SGHRS and YFSETQ. CDR3: CASSRDRGCNEQFF. As DNA, the CDR3 is TGCGCCAGCAGCCGGGACAGGGGGTGCAATGAGCAGTTCTTC.

The DNA for the CDR3 is TGTGCCAGCAGGATGACTAGTCTGACAGATACGCAGTATTTT. Its translation: CASRMTSLTDTQYF. This chain links TRBV7-2 with TRBJ2-3; tentatively, D is TRBD2 (6 bases). This CDR3 comprises 14 residues. V was cut by 6 bases and J by 3 bases, with 13 bases left in between. Germline-derived CDR1 and CDR2 are SGHTA and FQGNSA.

This sequence joins TRBV7-2 and TRBJ1-1; 11 bases align to TRBD1. Germline V gene lookup returns CDR1 SGHTA and CDR2 FQGNSA. The CDR3 is made up of 17 amino acids. V shed 6 bases, J shed 4 bases, and the junction held 13 bases outside the gene matches. The CDR3: CASSPRTGGAGSTEAFF. The CDR3 DNA sequence: TGTGCCAGCAGTCCCCGGACAGGGGGCGCCGGTAGCACTGAAGCTTTCTTT.

This clonotype occurred a few times. The chain couples TRBV20-1 to TRBJ2-1; TRBD1 might be the D (6 bases). The CDR3 runs 12 residues. In germline, CDR1 is DFQATT, CDR2 SNEGSKA (reference sequence). The germline V and J ends were trimmed by 8 bases and 7 bases, with 15 bases remaining between them. The CDR3: CSPRGQGNEQFF. The DNA of the CDR3 is TGCAGTCCCCGGGGCCAGGGGAATGAGCAGTTCTTC.

This clonotype was detected only a few times. The gene calls are TRBV7-9 and TRBJ2-5, with 12 bases identical to TRBD2. CDR1 is SEHNR and CDR2 is FQNEAQ in the germline V gene (reference sequence). With V trimmed by 4 bases and J by 11 bases, 8 bases remained unmatched. This CDR3 has 14 residues. The CDR3 nucleotides read TGTGCCAGCAGCTCTAGCGGGGGGGCGGATGAGCAGTACTTC. Encoded protein: CASSSSGGADEQYF.

The rearrangement joins TRBV20-1 to TRBJ2-5; TRBD1 matches 11 bases. TRBJ2-7 matches the DNA end more closely, so the J call is doubtful. The CDR3 length is 13 residues. Germline values: CDR1 DFQATT, CDR2 SNEGSKA (reference sequence). The CDR3: CSAWGQGEREQYF. The CDR3 nucleotides are TGCAGTGCTTGGGGACAGGGGGAACGCGAGCAGTACTTC.

In its sample, this clonotype was seen many times. The CDR3 DNA sequence: TGTGCCAGCAGCGCCGGGACTAGCGGGGTCTATACGCAGTATTTT. As protein: CASSAGTSGVYTQYF. The chain employs TRBV9 and TRBJ2-3, with 13 bases identical to TRBD2. V shed 3 bases, J shed 7 bases, and the junction held 5 bases outside the gene matches. In germline, CDR1 is SGDLS, CDR2 YYNGEE. The CDR3 runs to 15 residues.

In its sample, this clonotype was seen many times. The chain links TRBV5-1 to TRBJ2-3; D is unresolved. Looked up from germline, CDR1 is SGHRS and CDR2 is YFSETQ. Trimming removed 6 bases from V and 2 bases from J, with 16 bases in between. The CDR3 runs 15 residues. DNA for the CDR3: TGCGCCAGCAATCCGTGGGGTGAGGCCACAGATACGCAGTATTTT. Protein: CASNPWGEATDTQYF.

With regard to this clonotype: A read error may explain this, as a much larger clone is one base away. V usage is TRBV7-9 and J usage is TRBJ2-5, with D tentatively TRBD1 (6 bases). The CDR3 runs 14 residues. Germline values: CDR1 SEHNR, CDR2 FQNEAQ (reference sequence). Deletions cut 3 bases from V and 11 bases from J, with 19 bases between. Here the CDR3 DNA reads TGTGCCAGCAGCTTCGAGACAGGATACAATGAGCAGTACTTC. It encodes CASSFETGYNEQYF.

This clonotype was found many times. This chain links TRBV5-1 with TRBJ2-1, with D possibly TRBD2 on 7 matching bases. Trimming shortened V by 4 bases and J by 4 bases, and 27 bases separated the two germline ends. Per germline, CDR1 SGHRS and CDR2 YFSETQ. This CDR3 is 19 amino acids long. The CDR3 nucleotides are TGCGCCAGCAGCCCCCAGGGAGGTCTACGGGGGGCGGATTACAATGAGCAGTTCTTC. This codes for CASSPQGGLRGADYNEQFF. The entire variable domain, with the rest obtained from reference TRBV5-1 and TRBJ2-1, is as follows: KAGVTQTPRYLIKTRGQQVTLSCSPISGHRSVSWYQQTPGQGLQFLFEYFSETQRNKGNFPGRFSGRQFSNSRSEMNVSTLELGDSALYLCASSPQGGLRGADYNEQFFGPGTRLTVL.

This clonotype has ten or more counts. This chain uses TRBV7-2 with TRBJ2-5, with a weak D call TRBD1 (5 bases). In germline, CDR1 is SGHTA, CDR2 FQGNSA. V was shortened by 5 bases and J by 5 bases, with 15 bases between the two germline ends. This CDR3 is 14 amino acids long. The CDR3 loop reads CASSNRQPRETQYF. In nucleotides, the CDR3 is TGTGCCAGCAGCAACCGACAGCCGCGGGAGACCCAGTACTTC. The whole variable domain, remainder taken from reference TRBV7-2 and TRBJ2-5, is GAGVSQSPSNKVTEKGKDVELRCDPISGHTALYWYRQSLGQGLEFLIYFQGNSAPDKSGLPSDRFSAERTGGSVSTLTIQRTQQEDSAVYLCASSNRQPRETQYFGPGTRLLVL.

The table lists this clonotype with a count of one. This sequence may be a read error, since a much larger clone differs from it by one base. V and J are TRBV20-1 and TRBJ2-1, with 8 nucleotides matching TRBD2. The last part of the DNA fits TRBJ2-7 better; the J call may be wrong. From germline, CDR1 is DFQATT and CDR2 SNEGSKA (reference sequence). This CDR3 spans 16 amino acids. CDR3 sequence: CSARDPAGGSYNEQYF. CDR3 bases: TGCAGTGCTAGAGATCCCGCGGGGGGCTCATACAATGAGCAGTACTTC.

This clonotype was counted between two and nine times. A much larger clone differs by one base, so this may be a read error. V and J are TRBV20-1 and TRBJ2-1; D gene ambiguous. The CDR3 contains 15 residues. Germline V gene sequence: CDR1 DFQATT, CDR2 SNEGSKA (reference sequence). V dropped 0 bases and J dropped 3 bases, with 12 bases sitting between them. Here the CDR3 reads CSARDRAAGYNEQFF. DNA for the CDR3: TGCAGTGCTAGAGATAGGGCGGCCGGCTACAATGAGCAGTTCTTC.

Of note for this clonotype: At one of its ends the junction is not consistent with the germline gene, which may arise from a read error. This chain connects TRBV24-1 to TRBJ2-5; D is possibly TRBD2 (5 bases). From germline, CDR1 is KGHDR and CDR2 SFDVKD. This CDR3 is built from 13 residues. CDR3 in amino acids: CTTSDGGRETQYF. In nucleotides, the CDR3 is TGTACCACCAGTGACGGCGGGCGGGAGACCCAGTACTTC.

This clonotype turned up a few times. At one end the junction does not follow the germline gene, possibly because of a read error. The chain combines TRBV7-2 with TRBJ2-2; TRBD2 is a possible D gene (6 bases). This CDR3 comprises 19 residues. Germline V gives CDR1 SGHTA, CDR2 FQGNSA. CDR3 protein: CASSPPRGGGTVGTGERFF. CDR3 nucleotide sequence: TGTGCCAGCAGCCCCCCCCGCGGTGGAGGGACCGTGGGCACCGGGGAGCGGTTTTTT.

This clonotype was recorded many times. V usage is TRBV29-1 and J usage is TRBJ2-5; D perhaps matches TRBD2 (6 bases). V gave up 4 bases and J gave up 1 base, with 16 bases separating them. Germline V CDR1 and CDR2: SQVTM, ANQGSEA. The CDR3 extends over 15 amino acids. Written as DNA, the CDR3 is TGCAGCGTTGCCGGCGGGGAAGGTATCCAAGAGACCCAGTACTTC. It codes for CSVAGGEGIQETQYF. The variable domain in full, with the rest retrieved from reference TRBV29-1 and TRBJ2-5, is SAVISQKPSRDICQRGTSLTIQCQVDSQVTMMFWYRQQPGQSLTLIATANQGSEATYESGFVIDKFPISRPNLTFSTLTVSNMSPEDSSIYLCSVAGGEGIQETQYFGPGTRLLVL.

This clonotype was counted many times. The chain combines TRBV5-1 with TRBJ2-3; D unresolved. The CDR3 covers 15 residues. Germline CDR1 SGHRS, CDR2 YFSETQ. V was cut by 1 base and J by 0 bases, with 9 bases left in between. The CDR3 DNA follows: TGCGCCAGCAGCTTGTACAGACCTAGCACAGATACGCAGTATTTT. Encoded protein: CASSLYRPSTDTQYF.

This clonotype was observed at least ten times. The genes are TRBV7-2 and TRBJ2-1; D possibly corresponds to TRBD1 (6 bases). The CDR3 contains 13 residues. CDR1 is SGHTA and CDR2 is FQGNSA in the germline V gene. The ends were cut back, 1 base at V and 11 bases at J, with 12 bases in the middle. The CDR3 loop is CASSLEGRGQQFF. In nucleotides, the CDR3 is TGTGCCAGCAGCTTAGAGGGCAGGGGTCAGCAGTTCTTC. Variable domain in full (rest from reference TRBV7-2 and TRBJ2-1): GAGVSQSPSNKVTEKGKDVELRCDPISGHTALYWYRQSLGQGLEFLIYFQGNSAPDKSGLPSDRFSAERTGGSVSTLTIQRTQQEDSAVYLCASSLEGRGQQFFGPGTRLTVL.

V is TRBV20-1 and J is TRBJ2-2; a possible D gene is TRBD2 (6 bases). CDR3 length: 16 residues. Trimming pared 1 base from V and 3 bases from J, leaving 15 bases between. Germline V CDR1 and CDR2: DFQATT, SNEGSKA (reference sequence). The CDR3 loop is CSARGVAGRYTGELFF. The CDR3 region has the DNA TGCAGTGCTAGAGGGGTTGCAGGGAGGTACACCGGGGAGCTGTTTTTT.

This clonotype was found many times. The chain combines TRBV30 with TRBJ2-1; D gene ambiguous. V was shortened by 5 bases and J by 9 bases, with 11 bases between the two germline ends. The V gene's germline CDR1 is GTSNPN and CDR2 SVGIG (reference sequence). This CDR3 contains 11 residues. The CDR3 here is CAWYNIGEQFF. The CDR3 DNA sequence: TGTGCCTGGTACAATATTGGTGAGCAGTTCTTC.

V is TRBV24-1 and J is TRBJ1-1; D unresolved. Germline V gene data show CDR1 as KGHDR and CDR2 as SFDVKD. This CDR3 is 14 amino acids long. V lost 0 bases, J lost 8 bases, and 12 bases lay in between. The CDR3 DNA reads as TGTGCCACCAGTGATTTGCGAGAGGGCAAGGAAGCTTTCTTT. It yields the protein CATSDLREGKEAFF.

Worth noting for this clonotype: A read error is possible here, since a much larger clone lies one base away. The gene calls are TRBV19 and TRBJ2-1, with 10 positions matching TRBD1. The V and J ends lost 3 bases and 7 bases, in that order; junction bases with no gene match: 15. The V gene's germline CDR1 is LNHDA and CDR2 SQIVND (reference sequence). There are 18 residues in the CDR3. CDR3 protein: CASSIKHVGTGDKNEQFF. In nucleotides, the CDR3 is TGTGCCAGTAGTATCAAGCATGTGGGGACAGGGGACAAGAATGAGCAGTTCTTC.

This clonotype was counted many times. The chain links TRBV28 to TRBJ2-5; the match to TRBD1 covers 10 bases. The J segment lost 7 bases and the V segment lost 4 bases, leaving 12 bases of the junction unmatched. The germline V gene encodes CDR1 MDHEN and CDR2 SYDVKM. This CDR3 region has 16 residues. This chain's CDR3 is CASSSPPGQGTSTQYF. The CDR3 DNA follows: TGTGCCAGCAGTTCGCCCCCGGGACAGGGGACTTCGACCCAGTACTTC.

This chain joins TRBV6-6 and TRBJ2-5; D remains ambiguous. CDR1 and CDR2 from the germline V gene are MNHNY and SVGAGI (reference sequence). The CDR3 has 13 amino acids. Trimming pared 4 bases from V and 2 bases from J, leaving 8 bases between. As DNA, the CDR3 is TGTGCCAGCAGTTTGATGGATCAAGAGACCCAGTACTTC. It yields the protein CASSLMDQETQYF.

This clonotype was recorded at least ten times. The J gene is TRBJ1-2, the V gene TRBV6-2 or TRBV6-3, with D uncertain. Germline V gives CDR1 MNHEY, CDR2 SVGEGT. CDR3 length: 15 amino acids. V lost 7 bases and J lost 3, with 18 bases in between. DNA for the CDR3: TGTGCCAGCACCCCAGGACCGACCGTATACTATGGCTACACCTTC. It yields the protein CASTPGPTVYYGYTF.

The rearrangement links TRBV5-1 to TRBJ1-4, with D uncertain. Germline lookup yields CDR1 SGHRS and CDR2 YFSETQ. This CDR3 contains 15 residues. The ends were cut back, 2 bases at V and 2 bases at J, with 10 bases in the middle. The chain's CDR3 is CASSLTVGTNEKLFF. CDR3 nucleotides: TGCGCCAGCAGCTTAACAGTGGGGACTAATGAAAAACTGTTTTTT.

This clonotype was recorded at least ten times. This rearrangement joins TRBV20-1 to TRBJ2-3; 12 nucleotides align to TRBD2. The V segment lost 0 bases and the J segment 6 bases; nucleotides outside the gene matches: 1. The CDR3 runs 14 residues. CDR1 and CDR2 (germline): DFQATT, SNEGSKA (reference sequence). The CDR3 bases are TGCAGTGCTAGAGATCTAGCGGGGGGGGATACGCAGTATTTT. Residues: CSARDLAGGDTQYF.

This clonotype occurred many times. This chain joins TRBV28 and TRBJ2-7; tentatively, D is TRBD1 or TRBD2 (5 bases each). In germline, CDR1 is MDHEN, CDR2 SYDVKM. V shed 6 bases and J shed 4 bases, with 19 bases lying between them. This CDR3 spans 15 amino acids. The CDR3 spells CASSVPQGRTYEQYF. The DNA of the CDR3 is TGTGCCAGCAGCGTCCCCCAGGGACGGACTTACGAGCAGTACTTC.

The chain joins TRBV5-6 to TRBJ1-6, with 7 bases identical to TRBD1. Trimming cost V 4 bases and J 16 bases; bases outside gene matches: 14. The CDR3 covers 14 residues. Germline V gives CDR1 SGHDT, CDR2 YYEEEE. CDR3 sequence (DNA): TGTGCCAGCAGCCAGGGACAGACTCCCTCAGCTCTCCACTTT. This encodes CASSQGQTPSALHF.

This chain joins TRBV7-9 and TRBJ2-1, with 12 bases lining up with TRBD2. V dropped 5 bases and J dropped 8; count of bases not matched to a gene: 10. Germline V gives CDR1 SEHNR, CDR2 FQNEAQ (reference sequence). The CDR3 loop spans 16 amino acids. This chain's CDR3 is CASSLLRTSGAHEQFF. Here the CDR3 DNA reads TGTGCCAGCAGCCTCCTCCGGACTAGCGGGGCTCATGAGCAGTTCTTC.